The rows below give T cell receptor beta chains drawn from one sample of a study of patients and donors after allogeneic stem cell transplantation. TCRdb passed the RT-PCR reads through MiXCR, listing each CDR3 protein once. The repertoire holds tens of thousands of distinct CDR3 sequences, with around 48% as singletons. Sequencing input: blood, either unsorted or a sorted T cell fraction (not recorded which). Every receptor here comes from a human donor who was either an allogeneic HSCT recipient or a stem cell or donor lymphocyte infusion donor (not recorded which). It is not recorded whose cells these are; they may come from a transplant donor. The CDR3 runs from the conserved cysteine through the conserved F or W. D genes are given only for firm matches. Rows give clone size only sometimes, using once, few, many, or a class for an expanded clone.

d_call: NA
clone_size: once
v_call: TRBV4-3
j_call: TRBJ2-7
cdr3_aa: CASSQDGPQGPRSYEQYF
cdr3_nt: TGCGCCAGCAGCCAAGATGGCCCACAGGGTCCCCGCTCCTACGAGCAGTACTTC

d_call: NA
clone_size: few
v_call: TRBV7-2
j_call: TRBJ1-1
cdr3_aa: CASRNTGQSEAFF
cdr3_nt: TGTGCCAGCAGAAATACGGGACAAAGTGAAGCTTTCTTT

d_call: TRBD1
clone_size: NA
v_call: TRBV2
j_call: TRBJ1-1
cdr3_aa: CASSARQGITEAFF
cdr3_nt: TGTGCCAGCAGCGCCCGACAGGGGATCACTGAAGCTTTCTTT

d_call: NA
clone_size: NA
v_call: TRBV28
j_call: TRBJ2-5
cdr3_aa: CAGILWGETQYF
cdr3_nt: TGTGCCGGCATCCTATGGGGGGAGACCCAGTACTTC

d_call: TRBD2
clone_size: NA
v_call: TRBV5-1
j_call: TRBJ2-3
cdr3_aa: CASSQGLAGASWTDTQYF
cdr3_nt: TGCGCCAGCAGCCAGGGACTAGCGGGAGCATCTTGGACAGATACGCAGTATTTT

d_call: TRBD1
clone_size: few
v_call: TRBV29-1
j_call: TRBJ1-2
cdr3_aa: CSVEEGRGQGYGYTF
cdr3_nt: TGCAGCGTTGAAGAAGGCAGGGGGCAAGGCTATGGCTACACCTTC

d_call: NA
clone_size: few
v_call: TRBV27
j_call: TRBJ1-2
cdr3_aa: CASSLPWTGTSYGYTF
cdr3_nt: TGTGCCAGCAGTTTACCCTGGACCGGGACAAGCTATGGCTACACCTTC

d_call: NA
clone_size: NA
v_call: TRBV7-2
j_call: TRBJ2-3
cdr3_aa: CASTNTDTQYF
cdr3_nt: TGTGCCAGCACCAACACAGATACGCAGTATTTT

d_call: NA
clone_size: few
v_call: TRBV29-1
j_call: TRBJ1-2
cdr3_aa: CSTDGTRADYGYTF
cdr3_nt: TGCAGCACCGACGGGACACGGGCGGACTATGGCTACACCTTC

d_call: NA
clone_size: NA
v_call: TRBV7-7
j_call: TRBJ2-3
cdr3_aa: CASTLGPGTDTQYF
cdr3_nt: TGTGCTAGCACCCTGGGCCCTGGCACAGATACGCAGTATTTT

d_call: TRBD1
clone_size: few
v_call: TRBV12-3/TRBV12-4
j_call: TRBJ1-1
cdr3_aa: CASSPTGRNTEAFF
cdr3_nt: TGTGCCAGCAGTCCGACAGGGAGGAACACTGAAGCTTTCTTT

d_call: NA
clone_size: NA
v_call: TRBV4-3
j_call: TRBJ2-1
cdr3_aa: CASSPRLPSESFNEQFF
cdr3_nt: TGCGCCAGCAGCCCACGCCTGCCTAGCGAGTCCTTCAATGAGCAGTTCTTC

d_call: NA
clone_size: NA
v_call: TRBV12-3/TRBV12-4
j_call: TRBJ1-3
cdr3_aa: CASSVGVTIYF
cdr3_nt: TGTGCCAGCTCCGTGGGTGTCACCATATATTTT

d_call: NA
clone_size: many
v_call: TRBV27
j_call: TRBJ1-5
cdr3_aa: CASSPPNQPQHF
cdr3_nt: TGTGCCAGCAGTCCCCCCAATCAGCCCCAGCATTTT

d_call: NA
clone_size: few
v_call: TRBV4-3
j_call: TRBJ1-5
cdr3_aa: CASSQDRAPVWPQHF
cdr3_nt: TGCGCCAGCAGCCAAGATAGGGCACCTGTTTGGCCCCAGCATTTT

d_call: NA
clone_size: NA
v_call: TRBV7-9
j_call: TRBJ1-5
cdr3_aa: CASEAGQGKNQPQHF
cdr3_nt: TGTGCCAGCGAGGCTGGGCAGGGCAAGAATCAGCCCCAGCATTTT

d_call: NA
clone_size: NA
v_call: TRBV12-3/TRBV12-4
j_call: TRBJ2-5
cdr3_aa: CASRQQATQETQYF
cdr3_nt: TGTGCCAGCAGACAACAGGCTACCCAAGAGACCCAGTACTTC

d_call: TRBD1
clone_size: NA
v_call: TRBV6-5
j_call: TRBJ1-2
cdr3_aa: CASSFTGGRHYGYTF
cdr3_nt: TGTGCCAGCAGTTTCACAGGGGGCCGACACTATGGCTACACCTTC

d_call: NA
clone_size: few
v_call: TRBV10-3
j_call: TRBJ1-1
cdr3_aa: CAIRPPGTDTEAFF
cdr3_nt: TGTGCCATCAGGCCACCAGGGACTGACACTGAAGCTTTCTTT

d_call: TRBD1
clone_size: NA
v_call: TRBV20-1
j_call: TRBJ2-7
cdr3_aa: CSAGGQGNYEQYF
cdr3_nt: TGCAGTGCTGGTGGACAGGGGAACTACGAGCAGTACTTC

d_call: TRBD1
clone_size: NA
v_call: TRBV6-5
j_call: TRBJ1-1
cdr3_aa: CASRSYGQGWNTEAFF
cdr3_nt: TGTGCCAGCCGTTCTTACGGACAGGGCTGGAACACTGAAGCTTTCTTT

d_call: NA
clone_size: few
v_call: TRBV6-2/TRBV6-3
j_call: TRBJ1-2
cdr3_aa: CASSYAQVGGGYGYTF
cdr3_nt: TGTGCCAGCAGTTACGCCCAGGTTGGAGGCGGCTATGGCTACACCTTC

d_call: NA
clone_size: few
v_call: TRBV12-3/TRBV12-4
j_call: TRBJ1-1
cdr3_aa: CASTLLGGTEAFF
cdr3_nt: TGTGCCAGCACTCTCCTTGGGGGCACTGAAGCTTTCTTT

d_call: NA
clone_size: NA
v_call: TRBV24-1
j_call: TRBJ2-5
cdr3_aa: CATSDRDSLETQYF
cdr3_nt: TGTGCCACCAGTGACCGTGACAGCTTAGAGACCCAGTACTTC

d_call: TRBD1
clone_size: few
v_call: TRBV5-1
j_call: TRBJ1-1
cdr3_aa: CASSPGQGWDVNTEAFF
cdr3_nt: TGCGCCAGCAGCCCCGGACAGGGATGGGATGTGAACACTGAAGCTTTCTTT

d_call: NA
clone_size: few
v_call: TRBV20-1
j_call: TRBJ1-6
cdr3_aa: CSASKGSGNSPLHF
cdr3_nt: TGCAGTGCTAGTAAGGGGTCTGGTAATTCACCCCTCCACTTT

d_call: TRBD1
clone_size: once
v_call: TRBV20-1
j_call: TRBJ1-2
cdr3_aa: CSAVSGTGDYGYTF
cdr3_nt: TGCAGTGCTGTTTCCGGGACAGGGGACTATGGCTACACCTTC

d_call: TRBD1
clone_size: NA
v_call: TRBV20-1
j_call: TRBJ1-4
cdr3_aa: CSAAGQSNEKLFF
cdr3_nt: TGCAGTGCGGCGGGACAGTCTAATGAAAAACTGTTTTTT

d_call: TRBD1
clone_size: NA
v_call: TRBV28
j_call: TRBJ1-1
cdr3_aa: CASSLPDRENMNTEAFF
cdr3_nt: TGTGCCAGCAGTTTACCAGACAGGGAAAATATGAACACTGAAGCTTTCTTT